Below, 3 T cell receptor beta chains from the same sample are listed, as sequenced in a study of spatial heterogeneity in lung cancer. TCRdb re-called the 5' RACE reads through MiXCR, storing one row per CDR3 protein. This table has fewer than 45,000 distinct CDR3 sequences, roughly 7% appearing once. Time point of the sample: sample taken at primary tumor resection. Unsorted whole RNA of tumor, nontumor lung or frozen PBMC was sequenced. Sequenced here: PBMCs, sampled at surgery. The receptor source for this set is a female donor with early-stage non-small cell lung cancer.

V gene TRBV9 combines with J gene TRBJ2-7; TRBD1 matches at 9 bases. V lost 0 bases to trimming and J lost 3 bases; unmatched junction nucleotides: 4. The germline V gene encodes CDR1 SGDLS and CDR2 YYNGEE. There are 15 residues in the CDR3. The CDR3 is CASSVAQGASYEQYF. The CDR3 region has the DNA TGTGCCAGCAGCGTAGCACAGGGGGCCAGCTACGAGCAGTACTTC.

This clonotype was counted only a few times. The chain combines TRBV7-3 with TRBJ2-1; D is unclear. Germline V gene lookup returns CDR1 SGHTA and CDR2 FQGTGA. The CDR3 sequence is 15 residues long. The V end lost 1 base, the J end lost 0 bases, and 7 bases lay between the germline ends. The CDR3 region is CASSLRPSSYNEQFF. DNA for the CDR3: TGTGCCAGCAGCTTAAGACCGAGCTCCTACAATGAGCAGTTCTTC.

This chain joins TRBV5-6 and TRBJ2-7; no firm D call. The germline CDR1 and CDR2 sequences are SGHDT and YYEEEE. V lost 4 bases and J 0 bases, leaving 11 bases between the germline ends. The CDR3 is 14 amino acids. CDR3 loop: CASSLLGVSYEQYF. CDR3 coding DNA: TGTGCCAGCAGCCTCCTGGGCGTCTCCTACGAGCAGTACTTC.